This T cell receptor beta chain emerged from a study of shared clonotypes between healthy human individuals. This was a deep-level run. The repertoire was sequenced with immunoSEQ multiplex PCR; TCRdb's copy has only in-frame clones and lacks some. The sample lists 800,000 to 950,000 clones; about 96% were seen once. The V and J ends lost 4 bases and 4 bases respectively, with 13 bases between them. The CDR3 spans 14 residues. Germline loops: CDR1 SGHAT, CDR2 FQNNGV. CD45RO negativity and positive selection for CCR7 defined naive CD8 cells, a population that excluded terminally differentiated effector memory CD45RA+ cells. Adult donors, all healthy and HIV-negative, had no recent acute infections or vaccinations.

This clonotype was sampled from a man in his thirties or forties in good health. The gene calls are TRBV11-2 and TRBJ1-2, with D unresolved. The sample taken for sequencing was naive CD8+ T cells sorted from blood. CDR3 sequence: CASSSTLRLYGYTF. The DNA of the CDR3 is TGTGCCAGCAGCTCCACGCTGAGACTCTATGGCTACACCTTC.